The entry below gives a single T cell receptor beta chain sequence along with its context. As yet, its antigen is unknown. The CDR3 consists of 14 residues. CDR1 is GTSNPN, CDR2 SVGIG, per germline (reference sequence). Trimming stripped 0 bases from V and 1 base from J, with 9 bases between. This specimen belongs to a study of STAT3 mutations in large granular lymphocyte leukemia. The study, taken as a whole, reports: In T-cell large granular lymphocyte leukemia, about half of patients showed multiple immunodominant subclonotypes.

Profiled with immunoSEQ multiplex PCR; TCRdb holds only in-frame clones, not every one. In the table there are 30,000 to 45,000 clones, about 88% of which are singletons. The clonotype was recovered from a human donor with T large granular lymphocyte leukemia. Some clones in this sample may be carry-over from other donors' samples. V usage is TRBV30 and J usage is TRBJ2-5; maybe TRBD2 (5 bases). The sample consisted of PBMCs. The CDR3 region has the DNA TGTGCCTGGAGTGTCAGCGGAGGCCAAGAGACCCAGTACTTC. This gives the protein CAWSVSGGQETQYF.